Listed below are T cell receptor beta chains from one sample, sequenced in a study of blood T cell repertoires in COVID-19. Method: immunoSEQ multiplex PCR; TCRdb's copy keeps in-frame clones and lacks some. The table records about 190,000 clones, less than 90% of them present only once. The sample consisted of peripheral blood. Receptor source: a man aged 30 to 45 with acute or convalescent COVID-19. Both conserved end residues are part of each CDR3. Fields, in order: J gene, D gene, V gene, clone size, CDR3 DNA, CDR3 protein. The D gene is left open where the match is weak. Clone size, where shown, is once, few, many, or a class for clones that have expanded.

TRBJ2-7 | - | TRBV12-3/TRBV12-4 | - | TGTGCCAGCAGTCCGCGGGACAGATACGAGCAGTACTTC | CASSPRDRYEQYF
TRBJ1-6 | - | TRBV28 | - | TGTGCCAGCAGTTTAGTCGGTAGCTCCTATAATTCACCCCTCCACTTT | CASSLVGSSYNSPLHF
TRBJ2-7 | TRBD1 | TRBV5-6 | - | TGTGCCAGCAGCTGGGGCCCGACAGGGGGATCCTACGAGCAGTACTTC | CASSWGPTGGSYEQYF
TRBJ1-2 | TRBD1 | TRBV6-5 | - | TGTGCCAGCAGTAGGACAGGGGGCTATGGCTACACCTTC | CASSRTGGYGYTF
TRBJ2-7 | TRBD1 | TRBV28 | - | TGTGCCAGCAGTTTCCGGGACAGGGTATCCTACGAGCAGTACTTC | CASSFRDRVSYEQYF
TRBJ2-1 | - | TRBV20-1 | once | TGCAGTGCTAGTCCAGTCACCTCCTACAATGAGCAGTTCTTC | CSASPVTSYNEQFF
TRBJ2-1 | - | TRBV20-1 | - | TGCAGTGCTAGTTGGTTCGGGGAGCTTTACAATGAGCAGTTCTTC | CSASWFGELYNEQFF
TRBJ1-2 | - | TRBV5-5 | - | TGTGCCAGCAGCTTGTCATACGGCGGGACGAACTATGGCTACACCTTC | CASSLSYGGTNYGYTF
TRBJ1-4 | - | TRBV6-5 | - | TGTGCCAGCAGTTCCCCGGGACATTCAACTAATGAAAAACTGTTTTTT | CASSSPGHSTNEKLFF
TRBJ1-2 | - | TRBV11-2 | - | TGTGCCAGCAGCTCGCCGGGGATTAACTATGGCTACACCTTC | CASSSPGINYGYTF
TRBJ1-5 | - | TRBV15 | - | TGTGCCACCAGCACCGAACAGAAGGCAGGGGCTCAGCCCCAGCATTTT | CATSTEQKAGAQPQHF
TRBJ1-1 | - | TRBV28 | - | TGTGCCAGCAGTCCTCAGGGTACTACTGAAGCTTTCTTT | CASSPQGTTEAFF
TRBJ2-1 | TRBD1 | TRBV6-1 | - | TGTGCCAGCAGTGAACGGAGACAGGGCTACAATGAGCAGTTCTTC | CASSERRQGYNEQFF
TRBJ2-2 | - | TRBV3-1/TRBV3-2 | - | TGTGCCAGCAACCTAGGCGGCTCGAACACCGGGGAGCTGTTTTTT | CASNLGGSNTGELFF
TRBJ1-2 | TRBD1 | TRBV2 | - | TGTGCCAGCAATGGACAGGGATACGGCTACACCTTC | CASNGQGYGYTF
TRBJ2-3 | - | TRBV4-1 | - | TGCGCCAGCAGCCAAGATCGTCGGGATACGCAGTATTTT | CASSQDRRDTQYF
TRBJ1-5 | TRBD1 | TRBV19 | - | TGTGCCAGTAGTGCCCGGACAGGCCTTAGCTCTAATCAGCCCCAGCATTTT | CASSARTGLSSNQPQHF
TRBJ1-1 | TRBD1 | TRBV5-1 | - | TGCGCCAGCAGCTTGGCGGGAAACAGGGGGCGTTATGAAGCTTTCTTT | CASSLAGNRGRYEAFF